The 2 T cell receptor beta chains presented below share a single source sample, sequenced in a study of T-cell reconstitution after alpha-beta-depleted transplantation in children. The authors prepared the TCRbeta library with unique molecular identifiers. TCRdb re-derived calls from the PCR reads in MiXCR, one entry per CDR3 protein. The sample carries 550,000 to 800,000 distinct CDR3 sequences, about an eighth recorded once. The specimen was PBMCs, collected before TCRalphabeta/CD19-depleted stem cell transplant. The receptors come from a girl aged 2-10 years with congenital amegakaryocytic thrombocytopenia, due to receive a stem cell transplant.

The rearrangement joins TRBV27 to TRBJ2-3; possibly TRBD2 for D (7 bases). From germline, CDR1 is MNHEY and CDR2 SMNVEV (reference sequence). V was shortened by 2 bases and J by 5 bases, with 17 bases between the two germline ends. CDR3 length: 16 amino acids. For the CDR3, the DNA is TGTGCCAGCAGTTTAAAGGGGGGGGGGCTGGGAGATACGCAGTATTTT. Its translation is CASSLKGGGLGDTQYF.

The chain joins TRBV14 to TRBJ2-7; TRBD2 might be the D (6 bases). Germline values: CDR1 SGHDN, CDR2 FVKESK. The CDR3 extends over 12 amino acids. Trimming shortened V by 6 bases and J by 3 bases, and 9 bases separated the two germline ends. In DNA form, the CDR3 reads TGTGCCAGCAGGGGCGGGAACTACGAGCAGTACTTC. Translated: CASRGGNYEQYF.